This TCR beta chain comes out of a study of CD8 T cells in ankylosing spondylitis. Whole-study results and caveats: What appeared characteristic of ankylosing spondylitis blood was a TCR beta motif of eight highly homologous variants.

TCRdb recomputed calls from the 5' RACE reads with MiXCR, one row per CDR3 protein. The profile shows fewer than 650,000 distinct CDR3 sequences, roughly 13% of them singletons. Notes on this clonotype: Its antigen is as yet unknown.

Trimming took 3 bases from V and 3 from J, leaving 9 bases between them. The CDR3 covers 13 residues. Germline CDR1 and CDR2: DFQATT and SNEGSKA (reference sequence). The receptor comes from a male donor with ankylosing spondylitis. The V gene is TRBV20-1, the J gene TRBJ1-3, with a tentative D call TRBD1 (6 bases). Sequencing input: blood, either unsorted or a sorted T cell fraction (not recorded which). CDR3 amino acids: CSARGAGGNTIYF. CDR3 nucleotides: TGCAGTGCTAGGGGGGCTGGTGGAAACACCATATATTTT.